This is a list of T cell receptor beta chains from one sample in a study of blood T cell repertoires in COVID-19. TCRdb keeps only in-frame clones here, not all; method: immunoSEQ multiplex PCR. This sample yields more than 200,000 clones, of which 81% are seen a single time; approximately 8% belongs to the top ten. The sample consisted of peripheral blood. The receptors were sampled from an elderly woman with acute or convalescent COVID-19. CDR3s include the opening cysteine and the closing phenylalanine or tryptophan. The D gene is left open where the match is weak. The size field is filled for only some rows; it gives once, few, many or a size class.

>TRBV19|.|TRBD2|TRBJ2-5
CASRVAGGSWETQYF
TGTGCCAGTAGAGTAGCGGGGGGGTCCTGGGAGACCCAGTACTTC
>TRBV19|.|.|TRBJ1-4
CASSSRDTGGEKLFF
TGTGCCAGTAGTAGCCGGGACACTGGGGGTGAAAAACTGTTTTTT
>TRBV30|.|TRBD1|TRBJ1-1
CAWSLGTALTEAFF
TGTGCCTGGAGTCTTGGGACAGCGCTAACTGAAGCTTTCTTT
>TRBV10-3|.|.|TRBJ2-2
CATRDEKLNTGELFF
TGTGCCACCAGAGATGAGAAGTTAAACACCGGGGAGCTGTTTTTT
>TRBV21-1|.|.|TRBJ2-3
CASSKPTRSAGTDTQYF
TGTGCCAGCAGCAAACCGACTAGATCAGCGGGCACAGATACGCAGTATTTT
>TRBV9|.|TRBD2|TRBJ2-3
CASSIIRTSGKKPSQGDTQYF
TGTGCCAGCAGCATTATAAGGACTAGCGGGAAGAAACCTTCCCAGGGAGATACGCAGTATTTT
>TRBV12-3/TRBV12-4|.|.|TRBJ1-1
CASTTDSYTEAFF
TGTGCCAGCACCACCGACAGCTACACTGAAGCTTTCTTT
>TRBV6-5|few|TRBD1|TRBJ1-6
CASSPTGLNNSPLHF
TGTGCCAGCAGTCCGACAGGGCTCAATAATTCACCCCTCCACTTT
>TRBV7-7|.|.|TRBJ2-1
CASKPMGGHNEQFF
TGTGCCAGCAAACCCATGGGGGGTCACAATGAGCAGTTCTTC
>TRBV19|.|.|TRBJ1-5
CASRDSPSGNQPQHF
TGTGCCAGCCGGGATTCCCCGTCGGGCAATCAGCCCCAGCATTTT
>TRBV27|.|.|TRBJ2-6
CASSLRGAASGANVLTF
TGTGCCAGCAGTTTACGGGGGGCGGCCTCTGGGGCCAACGTCCTGACTTTC
>TRBV7-2|.|.|TRBJ2-1
CASSPYNEQFF
TGTGCCAGCAGCCCTTACAATGAGCAGTTCTTC
>TRBV11-2|once|.|TRBJ1-1
CASSLDRGEGAFF
TGTGCCAGCAGCTTAGACAGGGGCGAAGGAGCTTTCTTT
>TRBV5-1|few|.|TRBJ1-2
CASSSSAGASDYGYTF
TGCGCCAGCAGCTCCTCTGCGGGGGCGTCCGACTATGGCTACACCTTC
>TRBV6-2/TRBV6-3|.|.|TRBJ1-1
CASSLIERDTEAFF
TGTGCCAGCAGCTTAATTGAGAGGGACACTGAAGCTTTCTTT
>TRBV4-1|.|.|TRBJ2-3
CASSPSSVPQANTQYF
TGCGCCAGCAGCCCCTCTAGCGTACCCCAGGCTAATACGCAGTATTTT
>TRBV27|.|.|TRBJ1-4
CASSETGEKLFF
TGTGCCAGCAGTGAGACAGGCGAAAAACTGTTTTTT
>TRBV18|many|.|TRBJ2-2
CASSRAEELFF
TGTGCCAGCTCACGGGCAGAAGAGCTGTTTTTT
>TRBV19|once|TRBD2|TRBJ2-7
CASSIDRTRAYEQYF
TGTGCCAGTAGTATAGATCGGACTAGGGCCTACGAGCAGTACTTC
>TRBV14|.|TRBD1|TRBJ2-7
CASSVGQGLGEQYF
TGTGCCAGCAGCGTGGGACAGGGGCTTGGCGAGCAGTACTTC
>TRBV28|.|.|TRBJ1-2
CASSLQGYGYTF
TGTGCCAGCAGTTTACAGGGTTATGGCTACACCTTC
>TRBV1|once|.|TRBJ1-5
CTSSQLSWTLNQPQHF
TGCACCAGCAGCCAGCTGAGTTGGACACTCAATCAGCCCCAGCATTTT
>TRBV6-5|.|.|TRBJ2-7
CASMTSEGHSYEQYF
TGTGCCAGCATGACCTCCGAGGGACATTCCTACGAGCAGTACTTC
>TRBV28|few|.|TRBJ1-6
CASMGLNNSPLHF
TGTGCCAGCATGGGGCTGAATAATTCACCCCTCCACTTT
>TRBV6-5|.|TRBD1|TRBJ1-4
CASRDTGGGDEKLFF
TGTGCCAGCAGGGACACAGGGGGCGGAGATGAAAAACTGTTTTTT
>TRBV11-2|.|.|TRBJ1-6
CASPFPPGNSPLHF
TGTGCCAGTCCTTTCCCCCCAGGGAATTCACCCCTCCACTTT
>TRBV28|.|.|TRBJ1-1
CASNRDTLNTEAFF
TGTGCCAGCAACAGGGACACCCTCAACACTGAAGCTTTCTTT
>TRBV19|.|TRBD1|TRBJ1-1
CASSLQGGTEAFF
TGTGCCAGTAGTCTACAGGGGGGAACTGAAGCTTTCTTT
>TRBV19|.|TRBD1|TRBJ1-2
CASSRDSLYGYTF
TGTGCCAGTAGTCGGGACAGCCTCTATGGCTACACCTTC
>TRBV5-1|.|TRBD2|TRBJ2-3
CASRSAGVADTQYF
TGCGCCAGCAGATCAGCGGGGGTCGCAGATACGCAGTATTTT
>TRBV6-2/TRBV6-3|.|.|TRBJ2-7
CASSTGGTYEQYF
TGTGCCAGCAGTACCGGCGGGACCTACGAGCAGTACTTC
>TRBV5-1|.|.|TRBJ1-4
CASRGDGNEKLFF
TGCGCCAGCAGGGGCGACGGTAATGAAAAACTGTTTTTT
>TRBV10-3|.|.|TRBJ2-7
CAISDQFEQYF
TGTGCCATCAGTGACCAGTTCGAGCAGTACTTC
>TRBV9|.|.|TRBJ1-2
CASSVGSGAGGYTF
TGTGCCAGCAGCGTAGGTTCTGGGGCAGGGGGCTACACCTTC
>TRBV7-9|.|.|TRBJ1-3
CASSKDGRTGISGNTIYF
TGTGCCAGCAGCAAAGACGGACGGACGGGAATTTCTGGAAACACCATATATTTT
>TRBV28|.|.|TRBJ1-2
CASSPQDRTYGYTF
TGTGCCAGCAGTCCACAAGACAGGACCTATGGCTACACCTTC
>TRBV9|.|TRBD2|TRBJ2-1
CASSVAAGVSSYEQFF
TGTGCCAGCAGCGTAGCGGCGGGAGTGAGTAGCTATGAGCAGTTCTTC
>TRBV7-2|.|.|TRBJ1-5
CASSSPNQPQHF
TGTGCCAGCAGCTCTCCTAATCAGCCCCAGCATTTT
>TRBV9|.|TRBD2|TRBJ2-2
CASSVGLAGGRDTGELFF
TGTGCCAGCAGCGTAGGACTAGCGGGAGGGCGCGACACCGGGGAGCTGTTTTTT
>TRBV5-1|.|.|TRBJ2-7
CASSLGAGTPLTEQYF
TGCGCCAGCAGCTTGGGGGCCGGGACTCCCTTAACCGAGCAGTACTTC
>TRBV7-9|.|.|TRBJ1-4
CASSSQATNEKLFF
TGTGCCAGCAGCTCACAGGCAACTAATGAAAAACTGTTTTTT
>TRBV11-2|.|.|TRBJ1-1
CASSPRRAMNTEAFF
TGTGCCAGCAGCCCCCGGAGGGCCATGAACACTGAAGCTTTCTTT
>TRBV10-3|.|.|TRBJ1-1
CAISAGGGRDEAFF
TGTGCCATCAGTGCCGGGGGTGGTAGGGATGAAGCTTTCTTT
>TRBV19|few|.|TRBJ1-2
CASSISRDGYTF
TGTGCCAGTAGTATTAGCAGGGATGGCTACACCTTC
>TRBV5-1|.|TRBD1|TRBJ2-7
CASSSSGQGTYEQYF
TGCGCCAGCAGCAGCTCCGGACAGGGAACCTACGAGCAGTACTTC
>TRBV7-2|.|.|TRBJ1-2
CASGIQIYGYTF
TGTGCCAGCGGAATACAGATCTATGGCTACACCTTC
>TRBV11-2|.|TRBD1|TRBJ2-5
CASSGQAQETQYF
TGTGCCAGCAGCGGACAGGCACAAGAGACCCAGTACTTC
>TRBV7-8|.|TRBD1|TRBJ2-5
CASSWTGGETQYF
TGTGCCAGCAGCTGGACAGGGGGAGAGACCCAGTACTTC
>TRBV5-1|.|TRBD1|TRBJ1-6
CASSLAGGGGGMSPLHF
TGCGCCAGCAGCCTCGCAGGGGGCGGCGGCGGTATGTCACCCCTCCACTTT
>TRBV3-1/TRBV3-2|.|TRBD2|TRBJ2-5
CASSHLLGAGDRETQYF
TGTGCCAGCAGCCACCTCCTGGGCGCGGGAGATAGGGAGACCCAGTACTTC
>TRBV18|.|TRBD1|TRBJ1-3
CASSLSTGGSSGNTIYF
TGTGCCAGCTCACTCTCGACAGGGGGCTCTTCTGGAAACACCATATATTTT
>TRBV6-1|.|TRBD1|TRBJ2-7
CASSDGTGVAYEQYF
TGTGCCAGCAGTGATGGGACAGGGGTGGCCTACGAGCAGTACTTC
>TRBV5-6|.|.|TRBJ1-2
CASRRFTGSYGYTF
TGTGCCAGCAGGAGGTTCACGGGTTCCTATGGCTACACCTTC
>TRBV2|once|TRBD1|TRBJ1-2
CASSTGGETNYGYTF
TGTGCCAGCAGTACAGGGGGTGAGACTAACTATGGCTACACCTTC